The T cell receptor beta chain under discussion was sequenced for a study of blood T cell repertoires in COVID-19. The overall study: PBMCs, B-cell-depleted T cells, or T cells provided the cDNA or gDNA that made up the material.

Method: immunoSEQ multiplex PCR; TCRdb's copy keeps in-frame clones and lacks some. Altogether over 75,000 clones are present, roughly 88% being singletons, with the ten largest covering 2.9%. CDR1 is MDHEN, CDR2 SYDVKM, per germline. Trimming left V 11 bases short and J 19 bases short, with 24 bases between. The CDR3 consists of 12 residues. V usage is TRBV28 and J usage is TRBJ1-6; D possibly corresponds to TRBD1 (6 bases). The sample comprised peripheral blood. The sequence was obtained from a woman older than 75 with acute or convalescent COVID-19. The CDR3 sequence: CASLGTGTNRHF. The CDR3, as DNA: TGTGCCTCATTAGGAACAGGGACCAACCGTCACTTT.